The rows below give T cell receptor beta chains drawn from one sample of a study of shared clonotypes between healthy human individuals. Only in-frame clones appear in the TCRdb table, and some are missing; sequencing was by immunoSEQ multiplex PCR. Altogether a few million clones are present, around 93% being singletons, with the ten largest covering 0.37%. Sequences were obtained from naive CD4+ T cells from PBMCs. The receptors were gathered from a man younger than 30 in good health. Some clones in this sample may be carry-over from other donors' samples. Both conserved end residues are part of each CDR3. The D gene is left open where the match is weak. Clone sizes are given selectively: once, few, many, or a class where the clone is expanded.

v_gene	len	abundance	d_gene	j_gene	CDR3aa	CDR3nt
TRBV6-1	13	.	.	TRBJ2-7	CASSDSPGTEQYF	TGTGCCAGCAGTGACTCTCCAGGTACCGAGCAGTACTTC
TRBV11-2	15	.	.	TRBJ2-7	CASSLELGGTYEQYF	TGTGCCAGCAGCTTAGAACTTGGCGGAACCTACGAGCAGTACTTC
TRBV6-5	14	.	.	TRBJ2-7	CASSYSGRPYEQYF	TGTGCCAGCAGTTACTCGGGCAGGCCCTACGAGCAGTACTTC
TRBV6-1	14	few	.	TRBJ1-5	CASTDTDSNQPQHF	TGTGCCAGCACAGACACCGATAGCAATCAGCCCCAGCATTTT
TRBV2	15	.	.	TRBJ2-1	CASLYLVGSYNEQFF	TGTGCCAGCCTTTATCTAGTCGGGTCCTACAATGAGCAGTTCTTC
TRBV6-5	13	.	.	TRBJ2-5	CASSYSLAETQYF	TGTGCCAGCAGTTACTCGCTCGCGGAGACCCAGTACTTC
TRBV6-1	13	.	.	TRBJ2-7	CASARNADYEQYF	TGTGCCAGCGCTAGGAACGCCGACTACGAGCAGTACTTC
TRBV30	15	.	TRBD2	TRBJ2-7	CAWSAMFQGGNEQYF	TGTGCCTGGAGTGCCATGTTTCAGGGAGGGAACGAGCAGTACTTC
TRBV2	13	.	.	TRBJ2-2	CASEAGYDGELFF	TGTGCCAGCGAGGCAGGGTATGACGGGGAGCTGTTTTTT
TRBV7-9	17	.	.	TRBJ2-2	CASRPWLVGPQGGELFF	TGTGCCAGTCGGCCGTGGCTAGTTGGGCCTCAGGGCGGGGAGCTGTTTTTT
TRBV11-1	16	.	.	TRBJ2-2	CASSLEQGSNTGELFF	TGTGCCAGCAGCTTAGAACAGGGTTCGAACACCGGGGAGCTGTTTTTT
TRBV6-5	12	.	.	TRBJ2-7	CASSPIGGEQYF	TGTGCCAGCAGTCCTATTGGGGGGGAGCAGTACTTC
TRBV28	14	.	.	TRBJ1-5	CASRKGGSNQPQHF	TGTGCCAGCAGGAAGGGCGGGAGCAATCAGCCCCAGCATTTT
TRBV10-3	14	.	.	TRBJ1-2	CAISEYPDNYGYTF	TGTGCCATCAGTGAGTACCCGGATAACTATGGCTACACCTTC
TRBV5-1	15	.	.	TRBJ2-7	CASSLGGSSSYEQYF	TGCGCCAGCAGCTTGGGGGGCTCCAGCTCCTACGAGCAGTACTTC
TRBV28	14	once	.	TRBJ1-1	CASSLGTGNTEAFF	TGTGCCAGCAGTTTAGGGACGGGGAACACTGAAGCTTTCTTT
TRBV7-3	16	.	.	TRBJ1-1	CASSLNPPWGATEAFF	TGTGCCAGCAGCTTAAACCCCCCATGGGGGGCCACTGAAGCTTTCTTT
TRBV9	17	.	TRBD2	TRBJ2-5	CASSVGLAGGNQETQYF	TGTGCCAGCAGCGTAGGACTAGCGGGAGGCAACCAAGAGACCCAGTACTTC
TRBV5-1	15	.	.	TRBJ1-2	CASSISLGAGGGYTF	TGCGCCAGCAGCATATCTCTCGGGGCCGGAGGAGGCTACACCTTC
TRBV4-3	18	.	TRBD2	TRBJ2-5	CASSQDTSSGRGWETQYF	TGCGCCAGCAGCCAAGATACCTCTAGCGGGAGAGGGTGGGAGACCCAGTACTTC
TRBV28	15	.	.	TRBJ1-3	CASSYSPSVGNTIYF	TGTGCCAGCAGTTACTCCCCCAGTGTCGGAAACACCATATATTTT
TRBV5-1	14	.	TRBD2	TRBJ2-7	CASSLTSASYEQYF	TGCGCCAGCAGCTTGACTAGCGCCTCCTACGAGCAGTACTTC
TRBV7-2	11	.	.	TRBJ2-3	CASSSYDTQYF	TGTGCCAGCAGCTCCTACGATACGCAGTATTTT
TRBV11-3	14	.	.	TRBJ2-1	CASSTPTGNNEQFF	TGTGCCAGCAGCACCCCGACGGGGAACAATGAGCAGTTCTTC
TRBV7-3	15	.	.	TRBJ2-5	CASSLEGGGQETQYF	TGTGCCAGCAGCTTAGAGGGTGGAGGGCAAGAGACCCAGTACTTC
TRBV4-2	15	.	TRBD2	TRBJ2-7	CASSQPGLAGSEQYF	TGTGCCAGCAGCCAACCAGGACTAGCGGGATCCGAGCAGTACTTC
TRBV7-9	16	.	.	TRBJ1-3	CASSLVDGNSGNTIYF	TGTGCCAGCAGCTTAGTAGACGGAAACTCTGGAAACACCATATATTTT
TRBV5-6	15	.	TRBD2	TRBJ2-1	CASSYTSGNYNEQFF	TGTGCCAGCAGCTATACTAGCGGGAACTACAATGAGCAGTTCTTC
TRBV9	14	.	.	TRBJ2-7	CASSVGGRGYEQYF	TGTGCCAGCAGCGTAGGAGGCAGGGGCTACGAGCAGTACTTC
TRBV9	15	.	TRBD2	TRBJ2-1	CASSSTSGTYNEQFF	TGTGCCAGCAGCTCGACTAGCGGTACTTACAATGAGCAGTTCTTC
TRBV29-1	14	.	TRBD1	TRBJ2-1	CSVAKVQGGNEQFF	TGCAGCGTAGCTAAGGTACAGGGGGGTAATGAGCAGTTCTTC